The sequence of this TCR beta chain was determined in a study of cytomegalovirus exposure and HLA in healthy donors. Study-level results: Specificity of three CMV-associated chains for CMV antigens was verified in vitro. Investigators reported some 150 TCR beta chains as tied to cytomegalovirus. One later analysis, an examination of the 100 to 150 validation repertoires, found that first-cohort TCR clusters tended to co-occur in them. Rarity characterized most TCR sequences, yet some public TCRs appeared in many donors.

The method was immunoSEQ multiplex PCR; TCRdb's version includes in-frame clones alone and lacks a portion of them. The data hold roughly 250,000 clones, with approximately 84% observed a single time. A remark on this clone: Its antigen remains unknown.

The V and J ends lost 4 bases and 8 bases, in that order; junction bases with no gene match: 13. In germline, CDR1 is MGHRA, CDR2 YSYEKL. CDR3 size: 16 residues. The source of this sequence is a woman aged 25 to 39 in good health and CMV-seropositive. This chain connects TRBV4-1 to TRBJ1-4, with 7 bases identical to TRBD1. Sequencing was done on a sample of PBMCs. Here the CDR3 reads CASSRSGEGAGEKLFF. The DNA for the CDR3 is TGCGCCAGCAGCCGGAGCGGCGAGGGGGCGGGCGAAAAACTGTTTTTT.